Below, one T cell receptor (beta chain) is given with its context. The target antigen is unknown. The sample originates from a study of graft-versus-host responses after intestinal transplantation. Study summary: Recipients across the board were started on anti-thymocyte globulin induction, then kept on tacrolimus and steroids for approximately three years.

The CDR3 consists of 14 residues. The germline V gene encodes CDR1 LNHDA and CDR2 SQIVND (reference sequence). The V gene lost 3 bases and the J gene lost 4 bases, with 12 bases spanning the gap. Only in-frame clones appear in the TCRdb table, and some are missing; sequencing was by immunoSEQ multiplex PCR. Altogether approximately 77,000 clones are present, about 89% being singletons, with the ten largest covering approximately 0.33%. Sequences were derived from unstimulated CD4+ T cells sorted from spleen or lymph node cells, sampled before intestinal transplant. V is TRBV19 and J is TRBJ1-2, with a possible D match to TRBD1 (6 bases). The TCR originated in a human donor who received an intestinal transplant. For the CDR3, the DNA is TGTGCCAGTAGTATCGGGCAGGGGACCTATGGCTACACCTTC. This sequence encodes CASSIGQGTYGYTF.